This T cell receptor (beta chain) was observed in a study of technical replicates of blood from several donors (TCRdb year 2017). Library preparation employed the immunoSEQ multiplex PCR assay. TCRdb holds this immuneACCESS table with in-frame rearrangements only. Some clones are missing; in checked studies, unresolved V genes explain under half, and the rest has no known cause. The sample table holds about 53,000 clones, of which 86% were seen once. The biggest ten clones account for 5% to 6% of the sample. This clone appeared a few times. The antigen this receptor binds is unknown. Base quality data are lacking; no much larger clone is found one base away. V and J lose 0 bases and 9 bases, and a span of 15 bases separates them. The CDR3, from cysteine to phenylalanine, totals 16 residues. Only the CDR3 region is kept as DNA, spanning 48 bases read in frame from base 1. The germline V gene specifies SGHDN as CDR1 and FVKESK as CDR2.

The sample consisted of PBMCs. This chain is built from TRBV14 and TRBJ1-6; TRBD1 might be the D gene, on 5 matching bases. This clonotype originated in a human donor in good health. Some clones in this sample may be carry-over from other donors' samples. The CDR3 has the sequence CASSQDGIQVFSPLHF. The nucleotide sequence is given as TGTGCCAGCAGCCAAGACGGAATACAGGTCTTTTCACCCCTCCACTTT.